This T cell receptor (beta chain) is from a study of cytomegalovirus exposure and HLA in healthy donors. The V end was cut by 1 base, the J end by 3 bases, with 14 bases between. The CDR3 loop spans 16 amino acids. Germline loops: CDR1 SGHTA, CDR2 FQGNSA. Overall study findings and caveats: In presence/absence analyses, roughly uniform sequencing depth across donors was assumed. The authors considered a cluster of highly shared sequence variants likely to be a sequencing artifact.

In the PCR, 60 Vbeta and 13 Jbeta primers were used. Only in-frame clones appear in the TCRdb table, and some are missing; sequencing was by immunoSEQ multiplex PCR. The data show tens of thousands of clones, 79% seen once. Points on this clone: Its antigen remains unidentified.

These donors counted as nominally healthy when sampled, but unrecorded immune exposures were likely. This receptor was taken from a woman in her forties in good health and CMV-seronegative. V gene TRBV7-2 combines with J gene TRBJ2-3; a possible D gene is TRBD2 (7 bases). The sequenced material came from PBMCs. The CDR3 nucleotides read TGTGCCAGCAGCTTAGTGGGGGGGGCCGGGACAGATACGCAGTATTTT. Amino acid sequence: CASSLVGGAGTDTQYF. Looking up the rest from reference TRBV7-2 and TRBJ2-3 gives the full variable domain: GAGVSQSPSNKVTEKGKDVELRCDPISGHTALYWYRQSLGQGLEFLIYFQGNSAPDKSGLPSDRFSAERTGGSVSTLTIQRTQQEDSAVYLCASSLVGGAGTDTQYFGPGTRLTVL.